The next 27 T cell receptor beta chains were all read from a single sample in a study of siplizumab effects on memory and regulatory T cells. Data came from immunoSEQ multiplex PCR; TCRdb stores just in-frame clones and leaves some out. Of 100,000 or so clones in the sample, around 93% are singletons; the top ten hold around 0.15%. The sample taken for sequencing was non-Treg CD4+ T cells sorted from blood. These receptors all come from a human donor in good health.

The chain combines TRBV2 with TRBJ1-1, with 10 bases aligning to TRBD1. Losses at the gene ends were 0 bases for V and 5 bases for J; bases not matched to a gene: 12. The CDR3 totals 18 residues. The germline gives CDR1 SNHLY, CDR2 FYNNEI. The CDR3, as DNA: TGTGCCAGCAGTGAAGCGCCATCCGGGACAGGGGTAGGGACTGAAGCTTTCTTT. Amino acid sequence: CASSEAPSGTGVGTEAFF.

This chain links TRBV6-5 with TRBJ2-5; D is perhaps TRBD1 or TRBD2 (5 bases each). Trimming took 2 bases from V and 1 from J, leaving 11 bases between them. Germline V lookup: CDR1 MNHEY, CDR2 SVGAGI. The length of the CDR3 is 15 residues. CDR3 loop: CASSYLGAGQETQYF. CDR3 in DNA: TGTGCCAGCAGTTACCTCGGGGCAGGCCAAGAGACCCAGTACTTC.

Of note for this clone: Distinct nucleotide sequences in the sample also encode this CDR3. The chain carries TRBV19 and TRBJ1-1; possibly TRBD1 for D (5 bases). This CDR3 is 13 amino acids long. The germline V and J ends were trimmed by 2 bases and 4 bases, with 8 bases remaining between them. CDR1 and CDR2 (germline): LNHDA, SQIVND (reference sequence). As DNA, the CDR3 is TGTGCCAGTAGTATACAGGGAAGCACTGAAGCTTTCTTT. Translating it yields CASSIQGSTEAFF.

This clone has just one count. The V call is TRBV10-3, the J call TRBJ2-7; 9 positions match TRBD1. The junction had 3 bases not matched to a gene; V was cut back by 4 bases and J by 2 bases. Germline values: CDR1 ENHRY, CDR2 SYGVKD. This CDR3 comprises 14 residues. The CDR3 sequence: CAISGTGAPYEQYF. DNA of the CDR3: TGTGCCATCAGTGGGACAGGGGCGCCCTACGAGCAGTACTTC.

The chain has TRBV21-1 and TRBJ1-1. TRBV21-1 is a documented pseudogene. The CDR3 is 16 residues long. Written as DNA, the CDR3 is TGTGCCAGCAGCAAAATAAGATGGGGGGAGAACACTGAAGCTTTCTTT. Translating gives CASSKIRWGENTEAFF.

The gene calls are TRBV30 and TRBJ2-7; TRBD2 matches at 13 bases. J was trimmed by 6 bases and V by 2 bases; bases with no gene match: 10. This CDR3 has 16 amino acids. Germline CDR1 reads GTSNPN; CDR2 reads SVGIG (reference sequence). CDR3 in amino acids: CAWSSHTSGGATEQYF. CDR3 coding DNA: TGTGCCTGGAGTTCCCACACTAGCGGGGGGGCGACCGAGCAGTACTTC.

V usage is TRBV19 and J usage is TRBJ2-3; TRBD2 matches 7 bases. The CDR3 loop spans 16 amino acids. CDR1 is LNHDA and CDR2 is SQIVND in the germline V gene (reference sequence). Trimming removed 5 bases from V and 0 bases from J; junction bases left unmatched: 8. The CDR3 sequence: CASSDTSVTSTDTQYF. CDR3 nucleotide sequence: TGTGCCAGTAGTGATACTAGCGTTACTAGCACAGATACGCAGTATTTT.

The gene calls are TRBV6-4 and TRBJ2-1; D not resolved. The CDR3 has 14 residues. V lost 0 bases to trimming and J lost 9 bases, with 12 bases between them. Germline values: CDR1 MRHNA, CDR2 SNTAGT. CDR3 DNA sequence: TGTGCCAGCAGTGACTCGAGTCCGGGCTGTGAGCAGTTCTTC. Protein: CASSDSSPGCEQFF.

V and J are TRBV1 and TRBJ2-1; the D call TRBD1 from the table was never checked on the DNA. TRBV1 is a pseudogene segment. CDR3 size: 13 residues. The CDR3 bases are TGCACCAAGGGGGCGGGGACATACAATGAGCAGTTCTTC. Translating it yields CTKGAGTYNEQFF.

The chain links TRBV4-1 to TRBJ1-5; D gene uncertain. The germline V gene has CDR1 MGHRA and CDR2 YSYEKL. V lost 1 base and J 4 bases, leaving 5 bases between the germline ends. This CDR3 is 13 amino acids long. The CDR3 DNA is TGCGCCAGCAGCCAAGTCAGGAATCAGCCCCAGCATTTT. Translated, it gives CASSQVRNQPQHF.

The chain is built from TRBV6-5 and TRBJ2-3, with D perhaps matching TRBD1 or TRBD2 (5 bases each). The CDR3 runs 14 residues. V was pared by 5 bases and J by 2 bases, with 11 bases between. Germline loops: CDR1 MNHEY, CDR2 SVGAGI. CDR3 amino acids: CASSPGTYTDTQYF. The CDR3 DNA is TGTGCCAGCAGTCCCGGGACCTACACAGATACGCAGTATTTT.

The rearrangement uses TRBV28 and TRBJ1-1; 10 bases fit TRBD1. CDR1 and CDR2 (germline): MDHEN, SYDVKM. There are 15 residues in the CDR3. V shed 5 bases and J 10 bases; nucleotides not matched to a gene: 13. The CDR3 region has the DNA TGTGCCAGCAGTCCTGCGGGACAGGGGACTCGGAGAGCTTTCTTT. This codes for CASSPAGQGTRRAFF.

CDR3 sequence reads: CASSLAEGRIFGNTIYF. The CDR3 nucleotides read TGCGCCAGCAGCTTGGCCGAAGGGCGGATTTTTGGAAACACCATATATTTT. The chain carries TRBV5-1 and TRBJ1-3; D call uncertain. The CDR3 loop spans 17 amino acids. Trimming left V 0 bases short and J 3 bases short, with 16 bases between. Germline assignment: CDR1 SGHRS and CDR2 YFSETQ.

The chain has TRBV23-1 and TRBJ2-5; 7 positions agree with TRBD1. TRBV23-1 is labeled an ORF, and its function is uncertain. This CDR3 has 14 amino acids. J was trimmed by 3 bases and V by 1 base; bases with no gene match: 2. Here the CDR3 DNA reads TGCGCCAGCAGTCAATATCAGGGGGAAGAGACCCAGTACTTC. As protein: CASSQYQGEETQYF.

CDR3 in amino acids: CASSLAPGDYEQYF. The CDR3 DNA is TGTGCCAGCAGCTTGGCCCCCGGAGATTACGAGCAGTACTTC. The chain combines TRBV5-5 with TRBJ2-7, with no clear D. V lost 0 bases, J lost 4 bases, and 11 bases lay in between. The germline CDR1 and CDR2 sequences are SGHKS and YYEKEE (reference sequence). The CDR3 spans 14 residues.

CDR3 in DNA: TGCGCCAGCAGCTTGATCGTTCCGGCAGGGAGCTCCTACGAGCAGTACTTC. This codes for CASSLIVPAGSSYEQYF. The J gene is TRBJ2-7, the V gene TRBV5-1; the D call may be TRBD1 or TRBD2 (5 bases each). The V end was cut by 1 base, the J end by 0 bases, with 17 bases between. The germline V gene has CDR1 SGHRS and CDR2 YFSETQ. This CDR3 region has 17 residues.

The CDR3 region has the DNA TGTGCCAGCAGCGCATTAGCGGGGGGGCCAATGGATACGCAGTATTTT. This sequence encodes CASSALAGGPMDTQYF. The J gene is TRBJ2-3, the V gene TRBV9, with 11 nucleotides matching TRBD2. The germline CDR1 and CDR2 sequences are SGDLS and YYNGEE. The V segment lost 3 bases and the J segment 6 bases; nucleotides outside the gene matches: 9. This CDR3 comprises 16 residues.

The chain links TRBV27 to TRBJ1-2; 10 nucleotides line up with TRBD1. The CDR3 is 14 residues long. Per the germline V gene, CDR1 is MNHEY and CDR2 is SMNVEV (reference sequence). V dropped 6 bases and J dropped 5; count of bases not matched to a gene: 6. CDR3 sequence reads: CASSRDRGRYGYTF. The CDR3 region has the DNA TGTGCCAGCAGCCGAGACAGGGGGCGTTATGGCTACACCTTC.

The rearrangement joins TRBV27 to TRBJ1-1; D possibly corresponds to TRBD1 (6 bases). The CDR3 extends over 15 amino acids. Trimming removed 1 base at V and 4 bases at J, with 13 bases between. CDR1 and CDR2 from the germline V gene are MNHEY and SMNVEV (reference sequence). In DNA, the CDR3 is TGTGCCAGCAGTTTATGGGGGGGCGCGGTCACTGAAGCTTTCTTT. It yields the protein CASSLWGGAVTEAFF.

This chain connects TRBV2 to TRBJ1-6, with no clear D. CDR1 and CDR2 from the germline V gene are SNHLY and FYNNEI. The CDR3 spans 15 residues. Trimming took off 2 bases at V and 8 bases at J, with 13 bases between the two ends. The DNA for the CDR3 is TGTGCCAGCAGTGAATTCGGTCCTCCGGATTCACCCCTCCACTTT. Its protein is CASSEFGPPDSPLHF.

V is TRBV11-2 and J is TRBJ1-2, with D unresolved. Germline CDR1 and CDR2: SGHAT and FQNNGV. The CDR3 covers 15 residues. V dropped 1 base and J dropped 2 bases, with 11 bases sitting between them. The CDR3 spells CASSLGRQRNYGYTF. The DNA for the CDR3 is TGTGCCAGCAGCTTAGGGCGACAACGGAACTATGGCTACACCTTC. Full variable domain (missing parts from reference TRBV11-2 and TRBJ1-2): EAGVAQSPRYKIIEKRQSVAFWCNPISGHATLYWYQQILGQGPKLLIQFQNNGVVDDSQLPKDRFSAERLKGVDSTLKIQPAKLEDSAVYLCASSLGRQRNYGYTFGSGTRLTVV.

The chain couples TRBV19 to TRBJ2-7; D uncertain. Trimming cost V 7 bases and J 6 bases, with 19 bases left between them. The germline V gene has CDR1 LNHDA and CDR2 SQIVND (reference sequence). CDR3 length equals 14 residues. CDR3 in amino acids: CASTATGLAFEQYF. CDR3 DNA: TGTGCCAGTACCGCTACGGGTCTGGCGTTCGAGCAGTACTTC.

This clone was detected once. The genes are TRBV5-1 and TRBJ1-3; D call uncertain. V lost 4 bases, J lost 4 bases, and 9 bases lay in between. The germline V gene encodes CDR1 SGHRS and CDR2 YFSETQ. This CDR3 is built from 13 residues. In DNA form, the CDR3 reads TGCGCCAGCAGCGGCGGAGGGGGAAACACCATATATTTT. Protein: CASSGGGGNTIYF. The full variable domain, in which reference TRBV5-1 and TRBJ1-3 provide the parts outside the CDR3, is KAGVTQTPRYLIKTRGQQVTLSCSPISGHRSVSWYQQTPGQGLQFLFEYFSETQRNKGNFPGRFSGRQFSNSRSEMNVSTLELGDSALYLCASSGGGGNTIYFGEGSWLTVV.

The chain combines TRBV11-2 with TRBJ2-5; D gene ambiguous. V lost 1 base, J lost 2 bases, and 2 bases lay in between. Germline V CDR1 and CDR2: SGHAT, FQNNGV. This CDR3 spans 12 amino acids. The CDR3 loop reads CASSLGQETQYF. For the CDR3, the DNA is TGTGCCAGCAGCTTAGGGCAAGAGACCCAGTACTTC.

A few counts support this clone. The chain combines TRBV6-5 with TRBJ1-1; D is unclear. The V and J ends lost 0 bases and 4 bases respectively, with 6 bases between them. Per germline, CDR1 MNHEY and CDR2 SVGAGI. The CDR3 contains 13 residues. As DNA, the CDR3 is TGTGCCAGCAGTTACTCAGGGTTCACTGAAGCTTTCTTT. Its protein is CASSYSGFTEAFF.

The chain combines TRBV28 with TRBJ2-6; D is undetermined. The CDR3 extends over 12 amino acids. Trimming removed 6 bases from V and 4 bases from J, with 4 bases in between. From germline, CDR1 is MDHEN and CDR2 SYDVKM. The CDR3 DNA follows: TGTGCCAGCAGCTCGGGGGCCAACGTCCTGACTTTC. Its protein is CASSSGANVLTF.

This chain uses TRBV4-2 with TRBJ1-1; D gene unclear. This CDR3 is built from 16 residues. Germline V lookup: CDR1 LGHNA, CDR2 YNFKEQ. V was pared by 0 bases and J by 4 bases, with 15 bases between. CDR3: CASSQDRAGWGTEAFF. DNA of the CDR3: TGTGCCAGCAGCCAAGATCGGGCAGGTTGGGGCACTGAAGCTTTCTTT.